This TCR beta chain was recovered during a study of Ad26.COV2.S vaccination and SARS-CoV-2 variants listed by TCRdb under 2021. Concerning the study at large: Vaccine-arm donors were drawn from COV1001, a multicentre, randomized, double-blind, placebo-controlled phase I-IIa trial of Ad26.COV2.S in healthy adults. Participants in the trial were split at random into five groups of five each, receiving low-dose or high-dose Ad26.COV2.S once or twice, or else placebo on both occasions. Sequencing of the TCRbeta repertoire served to evaluate the specificity and breadth of SARS-CoV-2-reactive T cell receptors following Ad26.COV2.S vaccination. Ad26.COV2.S was given intramuscularly at 5x10^10 or 1x10^11 viral particles, as a single shot or as two shots 56 days apart. The TCR-sequenced set comprised approximately 30 samples: approximately 20 Ad26.COV2.S vaccine recipients, 5 placebo recipients and 8 SARS-CoV-2 convalescent individuals. Blinding of investigators to trial group allocation was maintained during experiments and outcome assessment. On the study overall, not on this receptor specifically: Vaccine and placebo recipients had comparable non-spike TCR breadth, which fits with the vaccine containing only spike. After vaccination, spike-specific CD8+ and CD4+ T cell responses were reported to show substantial breadth. Spike-specific TCR breadth was higher in Ad26.COV2.S recipients than in placebo recipients (P = 0.0014). According to the authors, total T cell responses may have been underestimated by the TCR breadth and depth analyses. Comparing responses between vaccine doses or regimens was not something the study was powered to do.

Sample treatment or condition, as interpreted from the label and publication: around 19 received Ad26.COV2.S at low or high dose, single or two shots; about five received placebo; per-sample allocation not given. For vaccine and placebo recipients, repertoires were sequenced using samples collected on day 63 after the first injection. Between 29 July and 7 August 2020, Cohort 1b enrolled some 25 adults aged 18-55 years at one site in Boston, USA. Ad26.COV2.S was a replication-incompetent adenovirus type 26 vector that expressed a prefusion-stabilized SARS-CoV-2 spike protein derived from the original Wuhan strain. The CDR3 runs 15 amino acids, cysteine and phenylalanine included. Only the CDR3 part of the read is kept: 45 bases, read in frame from the first base. In the germline V gene (reference sequence), CDR1 corresponds to GTSNPN and CDR2 to SVGIG. The junction carries 17 bases between V and J, which are trimmed by 4 bases and 2 bases respectively.

TCRbeta CDR3 regions were sequenced with the immunoSEQ Assay. After extraction, genomic DNA underwent amplification by bias-controlled multiplex PCR, followed by high-throughput sequencing. Concerning the study's data processing: Collapsing and filtering of sequences were performed to quantify the absolute abundance of each unique TCRbeta CDR3 region. T cell fraction was estimated by normalizing TCRbeta template counts to usable DNA, with usable DNA measured through amplification of reference genes found in all nucleated cells. Repertoire TCRs were annotated as SARS-CoV-2-specific when V gene, CDR3 amino acid sequence and J gene were exactly matched to a known reactive TCR set. MIRA supplied the reference SARS-CoV-2 TCR set, which was filtered for enrichment in COVID-19-positive ImmuneCODE repertoires so that public or cross-reactive TCRs were removed. Drawing on the MIRA antigens, annotated TCRs were analysed further at the level of specific ORF or position within ORF. Breadth was defined as annotated unique rearrangements over total unique productive rearrangements; depth was the summed frequency of those rearrangements. Two-sided Wilcoxon rank-sum tests were applied when comparing TCR breadth between groups. As stored in TCRdb, this immuneACCESS dataset retains in-frame rearrangements with V and J assigned. A fraction of the clones does not appear; measured against another copy, unresolved V genes explain less than half of the discrepancy, and the remainder lacks a known reason. V and J calls and clone size are copied from that table; D and trimming were computed from the DNA. This sample comprises 300,000 to 350,000 clones, 88% of them detected only once. The ten largest clonotypes hold about 6.4% of the sample.

Note on this clone: Its antigen specificity is not known. Nothing much larger sits one base from this clone, and base qualities are not available.

This TCR was sampled from a person aged 18 to 65 who received the Ad26.COV2.S COVID-19 vaccine or a placebo. The chain employs TRBV30 and TRBJ1-2; the D segment cannot be called with confidence. Sample: peripheral blood, taken in a trial of Ad26.COV2.S vaccine versus placebo. CDR3 sequence: CAWIKKGPQNYGYTF. DNA sequence: TGTGCCTGGATCAAAAAGGGCCCCCAGAACTATGGCTACACCTTC.